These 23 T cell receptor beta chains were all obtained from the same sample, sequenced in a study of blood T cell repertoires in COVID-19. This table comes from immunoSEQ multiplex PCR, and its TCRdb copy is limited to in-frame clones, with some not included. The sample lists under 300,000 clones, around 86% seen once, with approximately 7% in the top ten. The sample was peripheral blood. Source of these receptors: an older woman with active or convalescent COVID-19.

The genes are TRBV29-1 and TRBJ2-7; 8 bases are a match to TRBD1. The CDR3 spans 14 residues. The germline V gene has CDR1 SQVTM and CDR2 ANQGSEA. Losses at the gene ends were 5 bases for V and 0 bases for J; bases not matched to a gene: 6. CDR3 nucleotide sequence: TGCAGCGTTCGCCGGGACAGGACCTCCTACGAGCAGTACTTC. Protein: CSVRRDRTSYEQYF.

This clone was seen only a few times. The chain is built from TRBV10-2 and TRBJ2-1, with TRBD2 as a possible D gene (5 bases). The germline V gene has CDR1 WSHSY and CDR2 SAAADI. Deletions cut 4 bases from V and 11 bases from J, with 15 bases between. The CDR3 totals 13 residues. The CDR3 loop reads CASSGFSEAQQFF. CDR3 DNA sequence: TGCGCCAGCAGTGGGTTTTCGGAGGCGCAGCAGTTCTTC.

CDR3 residues: CASSSGDGNQPQHF. Here the CDR3 DNA reads TGTGCCAGCAGTTCAGGGGACGGCAATCAGCCCCAGCATTTT. V usage is TRBV6-2 or TRBV6-3 and J usage is TRBJ1-5; perhaps TRBD1 as D (6 bases). The CDR3 loop spans 14 amino acids. Germline CDR1 reads MNHEY; CDR2 reads SVGEGT. V lost 4 bases, J lost 2 bases, and 9 bases lay in between.

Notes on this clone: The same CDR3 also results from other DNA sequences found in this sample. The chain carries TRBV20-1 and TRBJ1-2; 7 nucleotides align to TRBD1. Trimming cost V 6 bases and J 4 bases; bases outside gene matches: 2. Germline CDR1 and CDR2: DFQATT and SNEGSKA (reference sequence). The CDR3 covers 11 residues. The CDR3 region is CSAPGGYGYTF. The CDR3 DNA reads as TGCAGTGCGCCAGGGGGCTATGGCTACACCTTC.

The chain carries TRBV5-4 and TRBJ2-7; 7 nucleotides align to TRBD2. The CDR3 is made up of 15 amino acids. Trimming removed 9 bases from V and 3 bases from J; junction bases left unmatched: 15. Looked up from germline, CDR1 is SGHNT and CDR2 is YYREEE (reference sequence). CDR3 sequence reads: CATARRGRGDYEQYF. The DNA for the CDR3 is TGTGCCACCGCCCGGCGGGGGAGAGGGGACTACGAGCAGTACTTC.

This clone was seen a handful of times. CDR3 bases: TGCGCCAGCGGGGGGACTAGCGGTCACATAAGCACCGGGGAGCTGTTTTTT. As protein: CASGGTSGHISTGELFF. This chain uses TRBV5-1 with TRBJ2-2, with 11 bases aligning to TRBD2. V shed 7 bases and J 4 bases; nucleotides not matched to a gene: 12. The CDR3 spans 17 residues. CDR1 and CDR2 from the germline V gene are SGHRS and YFSETQ. Filled out from reference TRBV5-1 and TRBJ2-2, the complete variable domain reads KAGVTQTPRYLIKTRGQQVTLSCSPISGHRSVSWYQQTPGQGLQFLFEYFSETQRNKGNFPGRFSGRQFSNSRSEMNVSTLELGDSALYLCASGGTSGHISTGELFFGEGSRLTVL.

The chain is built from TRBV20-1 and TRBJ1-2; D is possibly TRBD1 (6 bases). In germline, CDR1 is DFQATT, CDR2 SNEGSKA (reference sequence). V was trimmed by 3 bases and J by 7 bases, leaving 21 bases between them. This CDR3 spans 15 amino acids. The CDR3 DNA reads TGCAGTGCTAGTGTCAATTTAAGGGGGTTTAGTGGCTACACCTTC. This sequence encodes CSASVNLRGFSGYTF.

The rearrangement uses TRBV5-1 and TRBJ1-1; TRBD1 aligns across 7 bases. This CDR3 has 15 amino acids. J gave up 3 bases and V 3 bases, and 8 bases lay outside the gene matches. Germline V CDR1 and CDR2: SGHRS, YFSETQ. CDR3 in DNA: TGCGCCAGCAGCTCACAGACAGGGCCCTACACTGAAGCTTTCTTT. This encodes CASSSQTGPYTEAFF.

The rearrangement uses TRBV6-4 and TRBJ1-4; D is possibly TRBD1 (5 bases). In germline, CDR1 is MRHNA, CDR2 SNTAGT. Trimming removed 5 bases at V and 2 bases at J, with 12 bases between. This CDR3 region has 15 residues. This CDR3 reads CASSSQGSTNEKLFF. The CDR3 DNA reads TGTGCCAGCAGTTCGCAGGGTTCGACTAATGAAAAACTGTTTTTT.

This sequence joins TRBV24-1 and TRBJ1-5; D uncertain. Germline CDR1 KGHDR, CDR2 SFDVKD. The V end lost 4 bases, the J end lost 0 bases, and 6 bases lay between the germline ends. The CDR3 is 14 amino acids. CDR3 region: CATSDPPSNQPQHF. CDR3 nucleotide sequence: TGTGCCACCAGTGACCCTCCTAGCAATCAGCCCCAGCATTTT.

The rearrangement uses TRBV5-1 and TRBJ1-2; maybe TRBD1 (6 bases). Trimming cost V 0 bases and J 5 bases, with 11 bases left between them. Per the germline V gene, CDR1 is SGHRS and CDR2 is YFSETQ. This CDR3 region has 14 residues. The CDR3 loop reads CASSLGQENYGYTF. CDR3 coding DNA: TGCGCCAGCAGCTTGGGACAGGAAAATTATGGCTACACCTTC.

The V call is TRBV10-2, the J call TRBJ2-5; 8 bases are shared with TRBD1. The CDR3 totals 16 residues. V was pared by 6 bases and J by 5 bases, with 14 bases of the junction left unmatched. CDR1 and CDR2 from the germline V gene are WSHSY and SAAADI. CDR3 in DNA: TGCGCCAGCAGAGCCTCTGGGACAGGAGGAAGGGAGACCCAGTACTTC. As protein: CASRASGTGGRETQYF.

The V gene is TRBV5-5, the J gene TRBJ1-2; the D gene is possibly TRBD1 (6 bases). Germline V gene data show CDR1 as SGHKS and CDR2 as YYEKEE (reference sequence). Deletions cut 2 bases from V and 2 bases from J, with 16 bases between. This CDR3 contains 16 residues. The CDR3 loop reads CASSFDSTGSNYGYTF. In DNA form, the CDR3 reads TGTGCCAGCAGCTTTGACTCGACAGGCTCAAACTATGGCTACACCTTC.

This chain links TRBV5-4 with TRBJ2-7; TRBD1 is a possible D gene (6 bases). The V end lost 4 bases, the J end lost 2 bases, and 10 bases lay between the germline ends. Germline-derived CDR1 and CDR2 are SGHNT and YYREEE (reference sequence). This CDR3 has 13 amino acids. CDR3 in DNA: TGTGCCAGCAGCGTTGGACAGACCTACGAGCAGTACTTC. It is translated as CASSVGQTYEQYF.

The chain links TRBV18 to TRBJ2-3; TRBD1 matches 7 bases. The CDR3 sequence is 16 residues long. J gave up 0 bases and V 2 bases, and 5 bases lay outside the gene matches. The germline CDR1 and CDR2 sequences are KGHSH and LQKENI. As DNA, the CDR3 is TGTGCCAGCTCACCATCCGACAGGGCTAGCACAGATACGCAGTATTTT. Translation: CASSPSDRASTDTQYF.

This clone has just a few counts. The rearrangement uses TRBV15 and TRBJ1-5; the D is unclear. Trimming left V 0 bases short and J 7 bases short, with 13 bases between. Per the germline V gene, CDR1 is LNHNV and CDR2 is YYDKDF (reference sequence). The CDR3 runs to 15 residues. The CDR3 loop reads CATSRDRSPFQPQHF. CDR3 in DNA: TGTGCCACCAGCAGAGATCGCAGTCCTTTCCAGCCCCAGCATTTT. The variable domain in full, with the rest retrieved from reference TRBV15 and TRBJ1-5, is DAMVIQNPRYQVTQFGKPVTLSCSQTLNHNVMYWYQQKSSQAPKLLFHYYDKDFNNEADTPDNFQSRRPNTSFCFLDIRSPGLGDTAMYLCATSRDRSPFQPQHFGDGTRLSIL.

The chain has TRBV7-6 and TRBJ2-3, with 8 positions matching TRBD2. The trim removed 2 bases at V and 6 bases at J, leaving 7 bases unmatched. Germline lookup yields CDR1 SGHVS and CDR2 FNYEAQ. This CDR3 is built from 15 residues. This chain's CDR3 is CASSLMSGGRDTQYF. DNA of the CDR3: TGTGCCAGCAGCTTAATGAGCGGGGGCCGCGATACGCAGTATTTT. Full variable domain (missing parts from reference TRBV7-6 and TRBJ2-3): GAGVSQSPRYKVTKRGQDVALRCDPISGHVSLYWYRQALGQGPEFLTYFNYEAQQDKSGLPNDRFSAERPEGSISTLTIQRTEQRDSAMYRCASSLMSGGRDTQYFGPGTRLTVL.

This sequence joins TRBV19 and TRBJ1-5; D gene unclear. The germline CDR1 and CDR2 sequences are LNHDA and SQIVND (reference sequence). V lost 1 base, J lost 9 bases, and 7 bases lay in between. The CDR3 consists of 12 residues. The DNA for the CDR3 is TGTGCCAGTAGTATAGGCGAGGGGCCCCAGCATTTT. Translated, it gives CASSIGEGPQHF.

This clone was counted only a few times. CDR3 sequence (DNA): TGTGCCAGCAGCTTCGGGAGTAGCAATCAGCCCCAGCATTTT. This gives the protein CASSFGSSNQPQHF. V and J are TRBV5-6 and TRBJ1-5; no firm D call. Trimming took 2 bases from V and 0 from J, leaving 6 bases between them. Germline CDR1 is SGHDT and CDR2 is YYEEEE. This CDR3 region has 14 residues.

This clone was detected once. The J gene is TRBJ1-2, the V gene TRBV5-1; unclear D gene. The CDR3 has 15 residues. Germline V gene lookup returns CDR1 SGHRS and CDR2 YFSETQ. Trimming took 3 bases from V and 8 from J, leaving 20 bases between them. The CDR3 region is CASSSYVGLKSGYTF. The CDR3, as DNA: TGCGCCAGCAGCTCATACGTAGGACTCAAGAGCGGCTACACCTTC.

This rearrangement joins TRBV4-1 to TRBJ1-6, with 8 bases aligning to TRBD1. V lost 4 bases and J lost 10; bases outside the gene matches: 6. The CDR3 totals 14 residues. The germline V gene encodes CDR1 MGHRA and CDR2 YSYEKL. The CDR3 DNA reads TGCGCCAGCAGCCTCGGACAGGGTGGGTCACCCCTCCACTTT. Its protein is CASSLGQGGSPLHF.

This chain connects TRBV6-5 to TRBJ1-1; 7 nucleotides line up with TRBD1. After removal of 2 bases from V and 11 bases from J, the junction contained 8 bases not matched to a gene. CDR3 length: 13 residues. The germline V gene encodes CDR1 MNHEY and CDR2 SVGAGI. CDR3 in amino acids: CASSYGAGGWAFF. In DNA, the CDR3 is TGTGCCAGCAGTTACGGCGCAGGGGGGTGGGCTTTCTTT.

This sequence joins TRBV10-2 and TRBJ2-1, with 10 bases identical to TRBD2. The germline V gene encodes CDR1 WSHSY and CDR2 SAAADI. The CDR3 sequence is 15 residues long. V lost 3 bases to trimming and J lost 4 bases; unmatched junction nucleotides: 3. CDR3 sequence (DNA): TGCGCCAGCAGTGAAAGCGGGGGGGCGTACAATGAGCAGTTCTTC. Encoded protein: CASSESGGAYNEQFF.